This T cell receptor (beta chain) is drawn from a study of cytomegalovirus exposure and HLA in healthy donors. Study conclusions and caveats: First-cohort TCR clusters were later found to tend to co-occur in the roughly 130 validation repertoires. Using the classifier, cytomegalovirus status was reportedly diagnosed with high specificity and sensitivity. Associated with cytomegalovirus, according to the listing, were 150 to 200 TCR beta chains.

The donors were part of the validation cohort of 95 to 150 subjects. That cohort was separate from the first cohort, which comprised under 700 subjects. Sequencing used immunoSEQ multiplex PCR; TCRdb keeps in-frame clones, though not all of them. Here the sample spans under 250,000 clones, around 87% being singletons. There are 18 residues in the CDR3. V shed 4 bases, J shed 4 bases, and the junction held 9 bases outside the gene matches. Germline V CDR1 and CDR2: MGHDK, SYGVNS. Comment on this clone: The antigen is undetermined.

The sequence was obtained from a woman aged 18-30 years in good health and CMV-seropositive. Sequencing used PBMCs. The chain recombines TRBV25-1 with TRBJ2-5; TRBD2 aligns across 16 bases. The CDR3 bases are TGTGCCAGCAGTGGGGGACTAGCGGGAGGGCCTGATGTAGAGACCCAGTACTTC. It is translated as CASSGGLAGGPDVETQYF.